Detailed here is one TCR beta chain. V lost 4 bases to trimming and J lost 6 bases; unmatched junction nucleotides: 6. Germline loops: CDR1 MNHNS, CDR2 SASEGT. CDR3 length: 15 residues. The data are from a study of T cell changes during pregnancy in multiple sclerosis. Repertoires were generated with immunoSEQ multiplex PCR, while TCRdb's copy carries only in-frame clones and drops some. This sample has tens of thousands of clones, with around 93% found just once. The material sequenced was peripheral blood, taken in the second trimester of pregnancy. The rearrangement uses TRBV6-1 and TRBJ2-4; TRBD2 aligns across 10 bases. This TCR was recovered from a female donor with multiple sclerosis, enrolled in a pregnancy study. This CDR3 reads CASSVSGGAGNIQYF. The CDR3 DNA is TGTGCCAGCAGTGTCAGCGGGGGGGCCGGAAACATTCAGTACTTC.